This section outlines one TCR beta chain sequence together with its context. The source of the sample is a study of PD-1 blockade in classical Hodgkin lymphoma. In germline, CDR1 is MGHDK, CDR2 SYGVNS. V gave up 2 bases and J gave up 1 base; unmatched junction bases: 6. The CDR3 has 16 residues. In every patient, relapse followed autologous stem cell transplantation, while exposure to brentuximab vedotin differed. Clones were sequenced by immunoSEQ multiplex PCR, and TCRdb holds only the in-frame ones, with some missing. The sample includes about 76,000 clones, about nine tenths of them seen just once.

The chain combines TRBV25-1 with TRBJ1-1; 8 bases match TRBD1. This clonotype originated in a human donor with classical Hodgkin lymphoma. The specimen was peripheral blood mononuclear cells (PBMCs), collected at baseline. CDR3 bases: TGTGCCAGCAGTGAAAGGCGTGGGACAGGGAACACTGAAGCTTTCTTT. Its protein product is CASSERRGTGNTEAFF.